This entry lists 14 T cell receptor beta chains sequenced from one sample in a study of Graves' ophthalmopathy and Graves' hyperthyroidism. The sequenced template was RNA, covering the TCR beta CDR3 region. Investigators did first-round RT-PCR with HTBI primers, then second-round multiplex PCR. TCRdb re-derived calls from the multiplex PCR reads in MiXCR, one entry per CDR3 protein. The sample has a few hundred thousand distinct CDR3 sequences, roughly 20% seen once; the top ten hold around 3.2%. The sample taken for sequencing was peripheral blood. The origin of the receptors is a woman younger than 35 with stable Graves' hyperthyroidism.

This clonotype was seen at least ten times. The rearrangement uses TRBV7-3 and TRBJ2-7; D gene ambiguous. CDR1 and CDR2 (germline): SGHTA, FQGTGA. This CDR3 has 13 amino acids. Trimming removed 3 bases at V and 2 bases at J, with 8 bases between. This CDR3 is CASSFEDPYEQYF. Written as DNA, the CDR3 is TGTGCCAGCAGCTTTGAGGATCCCTACGAGCAGTACTTC. Based on the CDR3 plus reference TRBV7-3 and TRBJ2-7, the full variable domain is GAGVSQTPSNKVTEKGKYVELRCDPISGHTALYWYRQSLGQGPEFLIYFQGTGAADDSGLPNDRFFAVRPEGSVSTLKIQRTERGDSAVYLCASSFEDPYEQYFGPGTRLTVT.

This clonotype appeared a few times. A much larger clone differs by one base, so this may be a read error. V and J are TRBV4-3 and TRBJ2-2; 9 bases align to TRBD1. CDR3 length equals 18 residues. Per germline, CDR1 LGHNA and CDR2 YSLEER. J gave up 3 bases and V 3 bases, and 11 bases lay outside the gene matches. The CDR3 here is CASSHSVGTGLDTGELFF. Written as DNA, the CDR3 is TGCGCCAGCAGCCATAGTGTCGGGACAGGGCTTGACACCGGGGAGCTGTTTTTT.

This clonotype was recorded at least ten times. The chain couples TRBV18 to TRBJ2-2; no definite D call. The V gene's germline CDR1 is KGHSH and CDR2 LQKENI. This CDR3 contains 13 residues. V was cut by 0 bases and J by 9 bases, with 8 bases left in between. The CDR3 DNA is TGTGCCAGCTCACCACCGGGCGTCTGGGAGCTGTTTTTT. Translation: CASSPPGVWELFF.

This clonotype was counted ten times or more. The gene calls are TRBV6-2 or TRBV6-3 and TRBJ2-7; D possibly matches TRBD1 or TRBD2 (6 bases each). Trimming cost V 2 bases and J 5 bases, with 13 bases left between them. The CDR3 is made up of 14 amino acids. CDR1 and CDR2 (germline): MNHEY, SVGEGT. The CDR3 DNA sequence: TGTGCCAGCAGTTACGCTACGGGGGCCGACGAGCAGTACTTC. Translating gives CASSYATGADEQYF.

This clonotype was counted at least ten times. V gene TRBV6-2 or TRBV6-3 combines with J gene TRBJ2-7; D unresolved. This CDR3 contains 11 residues. Germline loops: CDR1 MNHEY, CDR2 SVGEGT. The V end lost 1 base, the J end lost 6 bases, and 4 bases lay between the germline ends. The CDR3 sequence: CASSYLTEQYF. The CDR3 DNA is TGTGCCAGCAGTTACTTAACCGAGCAGTACTTC.

This clonotype was recorded at least ten times. The J gene is TRBJ2-6, the V gene TRBV6-5; perhaps D is TRBD1 or TRBD2 (5 bases each). This CDR3 has 17 amino acids. Germline lookup yields CDR1 MNHEY and CDR2 SVGAGI. The germline V and J ends were trimmed by 7 bases and 0 bases, with 16 bases remaining between them. CDR3 DNA sequence: TGTGCCAGCATGTATCGGGGCGACAGCTCTGGGGCCAACGTCCTGACTTTC. This translates into CASMYRGDSSGANVLTF.

This clonotype was observed a few times. V is TRBV5-1 and J is TRBJ2-1; the D gene is possibly TRBD1 (6 bases). V was trimmed by 2 bases and J by 0 bases, leaving 9 bases between them. Germline CDR1 SGHRS, CDR2 YFSETQ. CDR3 length: 15 residues. Written as DNA, the CDR3 is TGCGCCAGCAGCTTACAGGGCGACTCCTACAATGAGCAGTTCTTC. This codes for CASSLQGDSYNEQFF.

The chain joins TRBV28 to TRBJ2-5, with 7 nucleotides matching TRBD1. CDR1 and CDR2 from the germline V gene are MDHEN and SYDVKM. Trimming took 4 bases from V and 6 from J; bases not matched to a gene: 8. The CDR3 sequence is 14 residues long. CDR3 protein: CASSSDREGKTQYF. The DNA of the CDR3 is TGTGCCAGCAGTTCTGACAGGGAAGGAAAGACCCAGTACTTC.

This clonotype was observed a few times. The chain couples TRBV3-1 to TRBJ2-7; TRBD2 agrees at 8 bases. V trimming: 0 bases; J trimming: 2 bases; junction bases outside the gene matches: 9. Germline V CDR1 and CDR2: LGHDT, YNNKEL (reference sequence). This CDR3 has 17 amino acids. CDR3: CASSQDVQRELPYEQYF. CDR3 DNA sequence: TGTGCCAGCAGCCAAGATGTTCAGCGGGAGTTACCCTACGAGCAGTACTTC.

This clonotype occurred once. The gene calls are TRBV30 and TRBJ2-5; D possibly corresponds to TRBD2 (6 bases). The germline V and J ends were trimmed by 1 base and 4 bases, with 10 bases remaining between them. Germline values: CDR1 GTSNPN, CDR2 SVGIG (reference sequence). The CDR3 consists of 13 residues. CDR3 residues: CAWSGRGGETQYF. The CDR3 nucleotides are TGTGCCTGGAGTGGACGGGGAGGAGAGACCCAGTACTTC.

This clonotype was recorded many times. The chain couples TRBV2 to TRBJ1-6; D is perhaps TRBD1 (6 bases). V was trimmed by 7 bases and J by 6 bases, leaving 19 bases between them. The length of the CDR3 is 16 residues. The V gene's germline CDR1 is SNHLY and CDR2 FYNNEI. The CDR3 nucleotides read TGTGCCAGCACTGGGAGTGCCAGGGGATTTAATTCACCCCTCCACTTT. This translates into CASTGSARGFNSPLHF. Complete variable domain (other parts from reference TRBV2 and TRBJ1-6): EPEVTQTPSHQVTQMGQEVILRCVPISNHLYFYWYRQILGQKVEFLVSFYNNEISEKSEIFDDQFSVERPDGSNFTLKIRSTKLEDSAMYFCASTGSARGFNSPLHFGNGTRLTVT.

This chain's CDR3 is CASSPGSGQASNQPQHF. The CDR3 DNA reads as TGTGCCAGCAGCCCCGGGTCGGGACAGGCTAGCAATCAGCCCCAGCATTTT. The chain uses TRBV9 and TRBJ1-5, with 8 bases lining up with TRBD1. The V segment lost 4 bases and the J segment 0 bases; nucleotides outside the gene matches: 9. CDR1 SGDLS and CDR2 YYNGEE come from the germline V gene. The CDR3 extends over 17 amino acids.

The gene calls are TRBV4-2 and TRBJ2-5; 7 nucleotides agree with TRBD2. V was clipped by 1 base and J by 9 bases; unmatched bases: 11. There are 15 residues in the CDR3. CDR1 is LGHNA, CDR2 YNFKEQ, per germline. The CDR3 loop is CASSQGGVSGPAQYF. CDR3 nucleotide sequence: TGTGCCAGCAGCCAAGGGGGGGTTAGCGGGCCAGCCCAGTACTTC.

This clonotype was seen a single time. This rearrangement joins TRBV30 to TRBJ2-5; D is possibly TRBD1 or TRBD2 (5 bases each). Germline V CDR1 and CDR2: GTSNPN, SVGIG (reference sequence). V lost 3 bases and J 0 bases, leaving 20 bases between the germline ends. This CDR3 region has 17 residues. The CDR3 spells CAWSTRPGRNNQETQYF. The CDR3 DNA follows: TGTGCCTGGAGCACTAGACCAGGGAGAAATAACCAAGAGACCCAGTACTTC. Based on the CDR3 plus reference TRBV30 and TRBJ2-5, the full variable domain is SQTIHQWPATLVQPVGSPLSLECTVEGTSNPNLYWYRQAAGRGLQLLFYSVGIGQISSEVPQNLSASRPQDRQFILSSKKLLLSDSGFYLCAWSTRPGRNNQETQYFGPGTRLLVL.